A selection of T cell receptor beta chains follows, all from one sample in a study of lymphopenia after photon versus proton radiotherapy. Profiled with immunoSEQ multiplex PCR; TCRdb holds only in-frame clones, not every one. The table has tens of thousands of clones, 87% seen once. The sequenced sample was peripheral blood, obtained from a patient treated with proton-based radiotherapy. These receptors all stem from a man older than 75 with esophageal cancer. Both conserved end residues are part of each CDR3. A D gene is named only where the DNA matches it firmly. Size is stated for part of the rows, as once, few or many counts, or as a class when the clone is expanded.

CDR3aa: CASSLVASGITDTQYF; CDR3nt: TGTGCCAGCAGCTTGGTGGCTAGCGGCATCACAGATACGCAGTATTTT; v_gene: TRBV5-5; d_gene: TRBD2; abundance: once; j_gene: TRBJ2-3
CDR3aa: CASSTTFLTQAFF; CDR3nt: TGTGCCAGCAGTACCACTTTTCTGACTCAAGCTTTCTTT; v_gene: TRBV6-6; d_gene: NA; abundance: NA; j_gene: TRBJ1-1
CDR3aa: CASSMDFLAKNIQYF; CDR3nt: TGTGCCAGTAGTATGGACTTTTTAGCCAAAAACATTCAGTACTTC; v_gene: TRBV19; d_gene: NA; abundance: NA; j_gene: TRBJ2-4
CDR3aa: CASSRGGRGQPQHF; CDR3nt: TGTGCCAGCAGCCGAGGGGGTAGGGGACAGCCCCAGCATTTT; v_gene: TRBV28; d_gene: NA; abundance: NA; j_gene: TRBJ1-5
CDR3aa: CASSIDRGGLLHF; CDR3nt: TGTGCCAGTAGTATAGATCGGGGAGGACTCCTCCACTTT; v_gene: TRBV19; d_gene: NA; abundance: few; j_gene: TRBJ1-6
CDR3aa: CASSTGNTEAFF; CDR3nt: TGTGCCAGCAGCACCGGGAACACTGAAGCTTTCTTT; v_gene: TRBV7-3; d_gene: NA; abundance: few; j_gene: TRBJ1-1
CDR3aa: CASSSIGLAARGELFF; CDR3nt: TGTGCCAGCAGCTCAATCGGACTAGCGGCTAGGGGGGAGCTGTTTTTT; v_gene: TRBV5-6; d_gene: TRBD2; abundance: NA; j_gene: TRBJ2-2
CDR3aa: CASSLGGGRASYNEQFF; CDR3nt: TGTGCCAGCAGCTTAGGGGGCGGGAGGGCGTCCTACAATGAGCAGTTCTTC; v_gene: TRBV11-3; d_gene: TRBD2; abundance: once; j_gene: TRBJ2-1
CDR3aa: CASSQEAGEVYGYTF; CDR3nt: TGCGCCAGCAGCCAAGAAGCAGGGGAGGTCTATGGCTACACCTTC; v_gene: TRBV4-3; d_gene: NA; abundance: NA; j_gene: TRBJ1-2
CDR3aa: CASSPEYTGAFYGYTF; CDR3nt: TGCGCCAGCAGCCCGGAGTATACGGGGGCGTTCTATGGCTACACCTTC; v_gene: TRBV5-1; d_gene: NA; abundance: NA; j_gene: TRBJ1-2
CDR3aa: CASSFQDNQPQHF; CDR3nt: TGTGCCAGTAGTTTCCAGGACAATCAGCCCCAGCATTTT; v_gene: TRBV19; d_gene: NA; abundance: NA; j_gene: TRBJ1-5
CDR3aa: CASSLSPYEQYF; CDR3nt: TGTGCCAGCAGCTTGTCCCCCTACGAGCAGTACTTC; v_gene: TRBV5-4; d_gene: NA; abundance: NA; j_gene: TRBJ2-7
CDR3aa: CASSFSGRETQYF; CDR3nt: TGTGCCAGCAGCTTTAGTGGTCGAGAGACCCAGTACTTC; v_gene: TRBV5-4; d_gene: NA; abundance: NA; j_gene: TRBJ2-5
CDR3aa: CASRKDSQETQYF; CDR3nt: TGCGCCAGCAGAAAAGACAGTCAAGAGACCCAGTACTTC; v_gene: TRBV5-1; d_gene: NA; abundance: NA; j_gene: TRBJ2-5
CDR3aa: CSVVKGGAGEKLFF; CDR3nt: TGCAGCGTTGTAAAGGGGGGCGCAGGGGAAAAACTGTTTTTT; v_gene: TRBV29-1; d_gene: NA; abundance: NA; j_gene: TRBJ1-4
CDR3aa: CARDRAAYEQYF; CDR3nt: TGTGCCAGGGACAGGGCCGCCTACGAGCAGTACTTC; v_gene: TRBV6-7; d_gene: TRBD1; abundance: NA; j_gene: TRBJ2-7
CDR3aa: CASSSPRVGYGYTF; CDR3nt: TGTGCCAGCAGTTCCCCCAGGGTTGGCTATGGCTACACCTTC; v_gene: TRBV6-5; d_gene: NA; abundance: NA; j_gene: TRBJ1-2
CDR3aa: CASSSRGDMNTEAFF; CDR3nt: TGTGCCAGCAGCTCACGCGGGGATATGAACACTGAAGCTTTCTTT; v_gene: TRBV7-9; d_gene: NA; abundance: few; j_gene: TRBJ1-1
CDR3aa: CASSPERNTGELFF; CDR3nt: TGTGCCAGCTCACCTGAGAGGAACACCGGGGAGCTGTTTTTT; v_gene: TRBV18; d_gene: NA; abundance: NA; j_gene: TRBJ2-2
CDR3aa: CASRRDTGTEAFF; CDR3nt: TGTGCCAGCAGACGCGACACGGGGACTGAAGCTTTCTTT; v_gene: TRBV7-9; d_gene: NA; abundance: NA; j_gene: TRBJ1-1
CDR3aa: CATREESSGNTIYF; CDR3nt: TGTGCCACCCGGGAGGAGAGCTCTGGAAACACCATATATTTT; v_gene: TRBV10-3; d_gene: NA; abundance: NA; j_gene: TRBJ1-3
CDR3aa: CASSPPGQRGTEAFF; CDR3nt: TGTGCCAGCTCACCACCGGGACAGAGAGGCACTGAAGCTTTCTTT; v_gene: TRBV18; d_gene: TRBD1; abundance: few; j_gene: TRBJ1-1
CDR3aa: CASSLRGGLAGGSTDTQYF; CDR3nt: TGTGCCAGCAGCCTGAGAGGGGGACTAGCGGGAGGGAGCACAGATACGCAGTATTTT; v_gene: TRBV9; d_gene: TRBD2; abundance: NA; j_gene: TRBJ2-3
CDR3aa: CAWSVRGSGNTIYF; CDR3nt: TGTGCCTGGAGTGTACGGGGATCTGGAAACACCATATATTTT; v_gene: TRBV30; d_gene: NA; abundance: NA; j_gene: TRBJ1-3
CDR3aa: CASSLEFGGEETQYF; CDR3nt: TGCGCCAGCAGCTTAGAGTTTGGGGGGGAAGAGACCCAGTACTTC; v_gene: TRBV5-1; d_gene: TRBD2; abundance: NA; j_gene: TRBJ2-5
CDR3aa: CASSNPGTGHGYTF; CDR3nt: TGTGCCAGCAGCAACCCGGGGACGGGGCATGGCTACACCTTC; v_gene: TRBV7-9; d_gene: NA; abundance: few; j_gene: TRBJ1-2